Listed here are 21 T cell receptor beta chains from one sample, sequenced in a study of T cell changes during pregnancy in multiple sclerosis. Generated by immunoSEQ multiplex PCR, the TCRdb table keeps only in-frame clones and is missing some. The table lists around 92,000 clones, 85% to 95% of them singletons. The material was peripheral blood, obtained after pregnancy. These receptors were collected from a female donor with multiple sclerosis, enrolled in a pregnancy study.

The CDR3 here is CASSFRADRGLKPYEQYF. For the CDR3, the DNA is TGTGCCAGCAGTTTCCGAGCCGACAGGGGCCTGAAACCCTACGAGCAGTACTTC. This sequence joins TRBV28 and TRBJ2-7; 8 nucleotides agree with TRBD1. Looked up from germline, CDR1 is MDHEN and CDR2 is SYDVKM. CDR3 length: 18 amino acids. V gave up 3 bases and J gave up 2 bases; unmatched junction bases: 15.

The chain carries TRBV19 and TRBJ2-7; 7 bases are a match to TRBD1. Germline CDR1 reads LNHDA; CDR2 reads SQIVND (reference sequence). With 5 bases clipped from V and 4 bases from J, the junction kept 5 bases outside the gene matches. This CDR3 region has 13 residues. The CDR3 DNA sequence: TGTGCCAGTAGTCCGGGACAGCTGTACGAGCAGTACTTC. Its protein is CASSPGQLYEQYF. The full variable domain, rest sourced from reference TRBV19 and TRBJ2-7, is DGGITQSPKYLFRKEGQNVTLSCEQNLNHDAMYWYRQDPGQGLRLIYYSQIVNDFQKGDIAEGYSVSREKKESFPLTVTSAQKNPTAFYLCASSPGQLYEQYFGPGTRLTVT.

The rearrangement uses TRBV6-5 and TRBJ1-1, with TRBD1 as a possible D gene (5 bases). This CDR3 has 14 residues. V was shortened by 6 bases and J by 2 bases, with 13 bases between the two germline ends. Germline lookup yields CDR1 MNHEY and CDR2 SVGAGI. Here the CDR3 DNA reads TGTGCCAGCAGGATTAGGGGCTTAAACACTGAAGCTTTCTTT. Its translation: CASRIRGLNTEAFF.

This chain links TRBV30 with TRBJ1-2; 8 bases are shared with TRBD1. CDR1 and CDR2 (germline): GTSNPN, SVGIG (reference sequence). The ends lost 1 base at V and 2 bases at J; junction bases unmatched: 3. CDR3 length: 14 amino acids. CDR3 amino acids: CAWSAWTGNYGYTF. The CDR3 region has the DNA TGTGCCTGGAGTGCGTGGACAGGGAACTATGGCTACACCTTC.

This rearrangement joins TRBV4-1 to TRBJ2-2; D is possibly TRBD2 (5 bases). Germline CDR1 MGHRA, CDR2 YSYEKL. CDR3 length: 14 residues. The V gene lost 1 base and the J gene lost 4 bases, with 7 bases spanning the gap. The CDR3 DNA is TGCGCCAGCAGCCAAGTCGGGGTCACCGGGGAGCTGTTTTTT. Residues: CASSQVGVTGELFF.

The chain carries TRBV29-1 and TRBJ2-1; TRBD2 agrees at 11 bases. V was pared by 1 base and J by 4 bases, with 3 bases of the junction left unmatched. The CDR3 is 15 amino acids. Germline loops: CDR1 SQVTM, CDR2 ANQGSEA. CDR3 nucleotide sequence: TGCAGCGTTGAAGGCGGGACTAGCGGTTACAATGAGCAGTTCTTC. This sequence encodes CSVEGGTSGYNEQFF.

The chain links TRBV19 to TRBJ2-6; D ambiguous. CDR1 is LNHDA and CDR2 is SQIVND in the germline V gene (reference sequence). The CDR3 has 14 residues. V shed 5 bases and J shed 6 bases, with 11 bases lying between them. The CDR3 reads CASSGPPKANVLTF. CDR3 in DNA: TGTGCCAGTAGTGGTCCTCCTAAGGCCAACGTCCTGACTTTC.

The chain has TRBV5-1 and TRBJ2-3; 7 bases map to TRBD1. J was trimmed by 2 bases and V by 2 bases; bases with no gene match: 5. Germline CDR1 reads SGHRS; CDR2 reads YFSETQ. This CDR3 comprises 15 residues. In DNA, the CDR3 is TGCGCCAGCAGCTTAAGGGGGCTTGCCACAGATACGCAGTATTTT. It translates to CASSLRGLATDTQYF.

The chain employs TRBV25-1 and TRBJ2-2; 7 bases align to TRBD1. V trimming: 7 bases; J trimming: 8 bases; junction bases outside the gene matches: 13. Germline CDR1 reads MGHDK; CDR2 reads SYGVNS. The CDR3 loop spans 15 amino acids. As DNA, the CDR3 is TGTGCCAGCAAAGCCCGGGACAGCGGATTGGGGGAGCTGTTTTTT. Encoded protein: CASKARDSGLGELFF.

The chain has TRBV10-3 and TRBJ2-2; unclear D gene. V gave up 5 bases and J gave up 8 bases, with 6 bases separating them. This CDR3 contains 11 residues. CDR1 and CDR2 (germline): ENHRY, SYGVKD. CDR3 sequence (DNA): TGTGCCATCAGTTCCGGGGGGGAGCTGTTTTTT. Amino acids: CAISSGGELFF.

The chain has TRBV19 and TRBJ1-1; D call uncertain. V was cut by 4 bases and J by 0 bases, with 12 bases left in between. CDR1 LNHDA and CDR2 SQIVND come from the germline V gene (reference sequence). The CDR3 is 15 residues long. CDR3 residues: CASSTLLEVNTEAFF. The CDR3 nucleotides are TGTGCCAGTAGTACCCTTCTTGAGGTGAACACTGAAGCTTTCTTT.

This chain joins TRBV5-1 and TRBJ2-5; a weak D match, TRBD2 (6 bases). Germline CDR1 reads SGHRS; CDR2 reads YFSETQ. V lost 4 bases to trimming and J lost 2 bases, with 21 bases between them. CDR3 size: 17 residues. CDR3 DNA sequence: TGCGCCAGCAGCGCCCCCAAGGTAGCGGAGGAACAAGAGACCCAGTACTTC. It codes for CASSAPKVAEEQETQYF.

The chain combines TRBV29-1 with TRBJ2-5; 11 nucleotides line up with TRBD2. This CDR3 spans 14 amino acids. Per the germline V gene, CDR1 is SQVTM and CDR2 is ANQGSEA. V lost 3 bases to trimming and J lost 14 bases; unmatched junction nucleotides: 14. CDR3: CSVEDSGLAGTFYF. The CDR3 bases are TGCAGCGTTGAGGACTCTGGACTAGCGGGTACTTTCTACTTC. The entire variable domain, with the rest obtained from reference TRBV29-1 and TRBJ2-5, is as follows: SAVISQKPSRDICQRGTSLTIQCQVDSQVTMMFWYRQQPGQSLTLIATANQGSEATYESGFVIDKFPISRPNLTFSTLTVSNMSPEDSSIYLCSVEDSGLAGTFYFGPGTRLLVL.

This chain links TRBV19 with TRBJ2-1; the D is unclear. The germline gives CDR1 LNHDA, CDR2 SQIVND (reference sequence). Trimming removed 0 bases at V and 0 bases at J, with 9 bases between. The CDR3 has 16 residues. CDR3 sequence: CASSIDRSYSYNEQFF. The CDR3 nucleotides are TGTGCCAGTAGTATAGACAGGTCCTACTCCTACAATGAGCAGTTCTTC.

The chain carries TRBV12-2 and TRBJ2-5; TRBD2 reflects the table's D call only, with no check against the DNA. TRBV12-2 is marked as a pseudogene. The CDR3 contains 17 residues. CDR3 sequence: CASRLGRGGRPPKTQYF. CDR3 nucleotides: TGTGCAAGTCGCTTAGGAAGGGGCGGGAGGCCCCCAAAGACCCAGTACTTC.

This rearrangement joins TRBV28 to TRBJ1-1, with TRBD1 matching over 8 bases. Losses at the gene ends were 5 bases for V and 7 bases for J; bases not matched to a gene: 9. CDR3 size: 14 residues. From germline, CDR1 is MDHEN and CDR2 SYDVKM. The CDR3 is CASSRRTGWGEAFF. CDR3 DNA: TGTGCCAGCAGTAGGAGGACAGGGTGGGGTGAAGCTTTCTTT.

The CDR3 protein is CASRRAGGNTEAFF. The CDR3, as DNA: TGTGCCAGCAGGAGGGCAGGGGGCAATACTGAAGCTTTCTTT. The chain uses TRBV2 and TRBJ1-1, with 8 positions matching TRBD1. The CDR3 sequence is 14 residues long. Germline V gene lookup returns CDR1 SNHLY and CDR2 FYNNEI. Trimming cost V 6 bases and J 5 bases; bases outside gene matches: 8. Looking up the rest from reference TRBV2 and TRBJ1-1 gives the full variable domain: EPEVTQTPSHQVTQMGQEVILRCVPISNHLYFYWYRQILGQKVEFLVSFYNNEISEKSEIFDDQFSVERPDGSNFTLKIRSTKLEDSAMYFCASRRAGGNTEAFFGQGTRLTVV.

The V and J genes are TRBV6-5 and TRBJ1-5; TRBD1 matches at 7 bases. Germline V gene data show CDR1 as MNHEY and CDR2 as SVGAGI. The CDR3 is made up of 14 amino acids. V lost 5 bases, J lost 4 bases, and 5 bases stayed unmatched. The chain's CDR3 is CASSIEQGNQPQHF. In DNA form, the CDR3 reads TGTGCCAGCAGTATAGAACAGGGGAATCAGCCCCAGCATTTT.

This sequence joins TRBV6-4 and TRBJ1-2; possibly TRBD1 for D (5 bases). CDR1 MRHNA and CDR2 SNTAGT come from the germline V gene. The CDR3 extends over 14 amino acids. Trimming stripped 3 bases from V and 6 bases from J, with 14 bases between. The CDR3 DNA sequence: TGTGCCAGCAGTGAATCTTCCCCAGGGAATGGCTACACCTTC. Translation: CASSESSPGNGYTF.

Only a few counts were recorded for this clone. The J gene is TRBJ1-2, the V gene TRBV6-5; 8 bases match TRBD1. The length of the CDR3 is 13 residues. V lost 3 bases and J lost 8; bases outside the gene matches: 5. The germline CDR1 and CDR2 sequences are MNHEY and SVGAGI. The CDR3: CASSYTGGGGYTF. The CDR3, as DNA: TGTGCCAGCAGTTATACAGGGGGAGGCGGCTACACCTTC.

This chain links TRBV27 with TRBJ1-2; D gene ambiguous. Germline V gene sequence: CDR1 MNHEY, CDR2 SMNVEV (reference sequence). The length of the CDR3 is 12 residues. Trimming left V 7 bases short and J 7 bases short, with 13 bases between. Here the CDR3 DNA reads TGTGCCAGCACCACCGAGGGCTCTGGCTACACCTTC. This translates into CASTTEGSGYTF.